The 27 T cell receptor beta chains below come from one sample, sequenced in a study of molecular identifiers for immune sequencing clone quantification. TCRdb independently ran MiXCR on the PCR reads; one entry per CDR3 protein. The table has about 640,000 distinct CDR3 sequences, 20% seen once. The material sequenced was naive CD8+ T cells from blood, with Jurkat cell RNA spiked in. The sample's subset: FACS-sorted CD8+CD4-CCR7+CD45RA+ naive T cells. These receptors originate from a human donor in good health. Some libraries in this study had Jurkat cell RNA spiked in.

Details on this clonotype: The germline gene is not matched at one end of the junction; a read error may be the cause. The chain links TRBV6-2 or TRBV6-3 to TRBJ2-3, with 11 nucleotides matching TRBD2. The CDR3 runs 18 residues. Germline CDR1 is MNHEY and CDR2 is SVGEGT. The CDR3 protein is CASSYSPTSGGPTDTQCF. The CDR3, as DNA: TGTGCCAGCAGTTACTCGCCAACTAGCGGGGGCCCGACAGATACGCAGTGTTTT.

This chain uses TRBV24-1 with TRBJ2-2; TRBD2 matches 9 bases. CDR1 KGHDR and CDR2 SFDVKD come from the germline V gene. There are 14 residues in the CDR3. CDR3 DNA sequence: TGTGATTCGAGCGGGGGGCCGAGAGCCGGGGAGCTGTTTTTT. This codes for CDSSGGPRAGELFF.

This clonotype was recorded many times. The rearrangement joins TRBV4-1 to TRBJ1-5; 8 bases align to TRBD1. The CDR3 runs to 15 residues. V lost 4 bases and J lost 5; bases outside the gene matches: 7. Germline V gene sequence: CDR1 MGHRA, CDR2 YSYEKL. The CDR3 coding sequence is TGCGCCAGCAGCCCAAATCAGGGGGCTCATCAGCCCCAGCATTTT. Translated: CASSPNQGAHQPQHF.

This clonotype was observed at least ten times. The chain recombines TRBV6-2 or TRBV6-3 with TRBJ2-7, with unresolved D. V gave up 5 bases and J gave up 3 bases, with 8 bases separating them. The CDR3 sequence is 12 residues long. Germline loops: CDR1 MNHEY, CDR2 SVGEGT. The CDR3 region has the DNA TGTGCCAGCAGTCCGAAGAGCTACGAGCAGTACTTC. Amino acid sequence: CASSPKSYEQYF.

The CDR3 region has the DNA TGTGCCACCAGTGATTCGACCGAGCGGGAGCAGTACTTC. This gives the protein CATSDSTEREQYF. The chain couples TRBV24-1 to TRBJ2-7; weak D call: TRBD2 (5 bases). Germline values: CDR1 KGHDR, CDR2 SFDVKD. CDR3 length: 13 residues. Trimming shortened V by 2 bases and J by 7 bases, and 11 bases separated the two germline ends.

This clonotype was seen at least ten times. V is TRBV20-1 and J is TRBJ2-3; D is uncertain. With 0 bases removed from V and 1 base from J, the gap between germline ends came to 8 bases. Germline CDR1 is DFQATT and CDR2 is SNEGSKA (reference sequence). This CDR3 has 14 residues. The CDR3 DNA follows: TGCAGTGCTAGAGATCCTGTCGGCACAGATACGCAGTATTTT. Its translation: CSARDPVGTDTQYF.

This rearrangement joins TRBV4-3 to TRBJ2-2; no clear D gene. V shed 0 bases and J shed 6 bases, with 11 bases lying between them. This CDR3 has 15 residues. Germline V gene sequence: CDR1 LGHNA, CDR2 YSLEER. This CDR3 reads CASSQEASFAGELFF. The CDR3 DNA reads TGCGCCAGCAGCCAAGAGGCCTCGTTCGCCGGGGAGCTGTTTTTT.

CDR3 in DNA: TGTGCCACCAGTGAATCAGGGGGAACCGGGGAGCTGTTTTTT. This gives the protein CATSESGGTGELFF. The J gene is TRBJ2-2, the V gene TRBV24-1; 7 bases are a match to TRBD1. There are 14 residues in the CDR3. Germline lookup yields CDR1 KGHDR and CDR2 SFDVKD. Unmatched junction bases numbered 3, after V lost 4 bases and J lost 5 bases.

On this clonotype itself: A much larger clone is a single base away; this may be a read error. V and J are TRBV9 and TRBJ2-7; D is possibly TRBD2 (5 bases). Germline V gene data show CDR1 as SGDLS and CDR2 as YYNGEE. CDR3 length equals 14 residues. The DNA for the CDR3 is TGTGCCAGCAGCCCACACACGGACTCCCACGAGCAGTACTTC. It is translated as CASSPHTDSHEQYF.

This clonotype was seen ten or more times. The CDR3: CASSSVLAGEQETQYF. The DNA for the CDR3 is TGTGCCAGCAGCTCTGTTTTAGCGGGAGAACAAGAGACCCAGTACTTC. The V and J genes are TRBV7-9 and TRBJ2-5, with 9 bases matching TRBD2. The CDR3 extends over 16 amino acids. The germline V gene encodes CDR1 SEHNR and CDR2 FQNEAQ (reference sequence). With V trimmed by 4 bases and J by 2 bases, 8 bases remained unmatched.

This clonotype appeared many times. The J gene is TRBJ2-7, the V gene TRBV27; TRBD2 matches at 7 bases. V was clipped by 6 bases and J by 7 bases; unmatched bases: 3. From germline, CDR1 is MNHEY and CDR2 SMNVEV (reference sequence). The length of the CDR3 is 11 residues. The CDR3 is CASRGGGEQYF. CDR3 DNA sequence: TGTGCCAGCAGGGGGGGGGGGGAGCAGTACTTC.

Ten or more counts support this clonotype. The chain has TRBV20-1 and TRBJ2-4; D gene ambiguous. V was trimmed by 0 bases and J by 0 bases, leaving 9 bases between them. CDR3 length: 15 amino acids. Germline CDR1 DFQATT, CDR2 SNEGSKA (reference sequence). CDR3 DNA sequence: TGCAGTGCTAGAGATAACCTACTAGCCAAAAACATTCAGTACTTC. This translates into CSARDNLLAKNIQYF.

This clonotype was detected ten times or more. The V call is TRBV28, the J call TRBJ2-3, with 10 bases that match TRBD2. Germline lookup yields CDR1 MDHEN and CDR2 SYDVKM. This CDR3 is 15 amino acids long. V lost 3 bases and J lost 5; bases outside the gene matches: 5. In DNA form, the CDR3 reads TGTGCCAGCAGTTTGCTAGCGGGGGAGATAGATACGCAGTATTTT. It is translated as CASSLLAGEIDTQYF.

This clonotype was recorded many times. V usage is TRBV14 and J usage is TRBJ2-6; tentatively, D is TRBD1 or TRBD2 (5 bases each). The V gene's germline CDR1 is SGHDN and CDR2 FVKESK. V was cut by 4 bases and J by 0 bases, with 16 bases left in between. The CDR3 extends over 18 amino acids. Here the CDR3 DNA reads TGTGCCAGCAGCCGTTCCGGGACCATCTACTCTGGGGCCAACGTCCTGACTTTC. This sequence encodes CASSRSGTIYSGANVLTF.

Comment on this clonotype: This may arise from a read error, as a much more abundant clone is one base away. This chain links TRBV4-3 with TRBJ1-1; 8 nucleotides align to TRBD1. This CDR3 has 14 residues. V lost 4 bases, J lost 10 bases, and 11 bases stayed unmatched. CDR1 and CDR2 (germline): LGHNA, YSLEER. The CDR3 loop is CASSPGQGWPGAFF. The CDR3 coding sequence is TGCGCCAGCAGCCCCGGACAGGGATGGCCTGGAGCTTTCTTT.

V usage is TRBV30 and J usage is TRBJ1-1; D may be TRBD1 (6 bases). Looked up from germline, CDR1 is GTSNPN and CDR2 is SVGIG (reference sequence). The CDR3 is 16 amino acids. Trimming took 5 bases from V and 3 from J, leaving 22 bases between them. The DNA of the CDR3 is TGTGCCTGGGCGGGGGCCGTGGACCGGTTGGACACTGAAGCTTTCTTT. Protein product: CAWAGAVDRLDTEAFF.

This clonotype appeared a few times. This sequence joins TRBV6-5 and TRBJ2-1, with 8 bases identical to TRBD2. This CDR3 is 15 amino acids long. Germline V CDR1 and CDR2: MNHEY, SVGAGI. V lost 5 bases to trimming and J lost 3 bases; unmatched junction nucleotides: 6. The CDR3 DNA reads TGTGCCAGCAGTGCCTCCGGGAGGGACTACAATGAGCAGTTCTTC. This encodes CASSASGRDYNEQFF.

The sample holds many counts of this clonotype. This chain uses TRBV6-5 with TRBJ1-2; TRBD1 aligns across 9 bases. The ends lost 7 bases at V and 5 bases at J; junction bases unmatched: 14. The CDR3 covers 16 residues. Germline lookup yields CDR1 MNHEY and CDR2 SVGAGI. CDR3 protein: CASTRGTGPTAYGYTF. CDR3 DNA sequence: TGTGCCAGCACCAGAGGGACAGGGCCCACCGCATATGGCTACACCTTC.

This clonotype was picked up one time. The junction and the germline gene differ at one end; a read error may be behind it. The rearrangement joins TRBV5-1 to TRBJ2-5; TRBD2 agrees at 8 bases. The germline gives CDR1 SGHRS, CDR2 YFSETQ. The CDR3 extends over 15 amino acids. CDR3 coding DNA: TGCGCCGGCAGCGAGGGAGGGAGCGGGGGTGAGACCCAGTACTTC. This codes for CAGSEGGSGGETQYF. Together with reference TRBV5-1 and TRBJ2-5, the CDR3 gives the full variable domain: KAGVTQTPRYLIKTRGQQVTLSCSPISGHRSVSWYQQTPGQGLQFLFEYFSETQRNKGNFPGRFSGRQFSNSRSEMNVSTLELGDSALYLCAGSEGGSGGETQYFGPGTRLLVL.

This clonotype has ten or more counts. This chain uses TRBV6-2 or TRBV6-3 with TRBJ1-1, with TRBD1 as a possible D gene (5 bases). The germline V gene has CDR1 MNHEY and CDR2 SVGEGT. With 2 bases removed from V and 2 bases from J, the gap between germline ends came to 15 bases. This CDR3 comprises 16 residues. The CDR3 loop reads CASSYLETVVNTEAFF. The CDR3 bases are TGTGCCAGCAGTTACCTGGAGACAGTGGTTAACACTGAAGCTTTCTTT.

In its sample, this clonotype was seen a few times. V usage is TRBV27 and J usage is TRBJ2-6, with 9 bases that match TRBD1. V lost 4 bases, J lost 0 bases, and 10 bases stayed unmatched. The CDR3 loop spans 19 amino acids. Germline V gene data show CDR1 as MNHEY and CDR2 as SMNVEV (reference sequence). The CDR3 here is CASSYLRDRVGSGANVLTF. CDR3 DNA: TGTGCCAGCAGTTACCTCAGGGACAGGGTAGGCTCTGGGGCCAACGTCCTGACTTTC.

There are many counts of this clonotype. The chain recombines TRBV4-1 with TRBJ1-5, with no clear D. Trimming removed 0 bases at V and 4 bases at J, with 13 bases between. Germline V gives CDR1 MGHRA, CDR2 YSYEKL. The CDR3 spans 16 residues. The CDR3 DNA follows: TGCGCCAGCAGCCAAGATTTTGTGGCAGATAATCAGCCCCAGCATTTT. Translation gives CASSQDFVADNQPQHF.

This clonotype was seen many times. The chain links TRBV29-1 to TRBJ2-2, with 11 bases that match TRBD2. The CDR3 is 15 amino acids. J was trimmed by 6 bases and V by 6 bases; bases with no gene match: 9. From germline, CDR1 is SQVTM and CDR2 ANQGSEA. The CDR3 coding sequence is TGCAGCGTAAAAATAACTAGCGGGAGCGCCGGGGAGCTGTTTTTT. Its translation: CSVKITSGSAGELFF.

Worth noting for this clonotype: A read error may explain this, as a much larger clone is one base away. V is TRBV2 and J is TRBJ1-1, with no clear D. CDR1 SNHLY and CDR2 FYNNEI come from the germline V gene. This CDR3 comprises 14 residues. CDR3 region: CASSVSGLNTEAYF. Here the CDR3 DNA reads TGTGCCAGCAGTGTTTCAGGCTTGAACACTGAAGCTTACTTT.

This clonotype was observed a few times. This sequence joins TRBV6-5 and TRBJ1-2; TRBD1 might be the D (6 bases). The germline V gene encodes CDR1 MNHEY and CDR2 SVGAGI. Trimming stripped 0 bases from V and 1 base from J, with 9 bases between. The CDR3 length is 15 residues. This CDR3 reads CASSYSTGSNYGYTF. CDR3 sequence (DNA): TGTGCCAGCAGTTACTCCACAGGGAGTAACTATGGCTACACCTTC.

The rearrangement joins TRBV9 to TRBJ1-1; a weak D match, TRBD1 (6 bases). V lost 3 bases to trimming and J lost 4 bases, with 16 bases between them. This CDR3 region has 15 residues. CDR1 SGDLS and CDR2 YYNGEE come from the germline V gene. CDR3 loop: CASSEGGGGSTEAFF. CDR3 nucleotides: TGTGCCAGCAGCGAAGGAGGGGGGGGTAGCACTGAAGCTTTCTTT.

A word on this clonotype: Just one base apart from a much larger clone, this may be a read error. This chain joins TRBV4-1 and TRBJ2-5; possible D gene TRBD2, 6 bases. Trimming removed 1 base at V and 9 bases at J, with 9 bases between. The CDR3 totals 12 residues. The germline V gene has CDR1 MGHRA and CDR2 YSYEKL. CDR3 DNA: TGCGCCAGCAGCCAAGTGGGGGAGGCCCAGTACTTC. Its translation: CASSQVGEAQYF.